This TCR beta chain stems from a study of shared clonotypes between healthy human individuals (TCRdb year 2020). For the study in its entirety: The cohort included three men and a couple of women between 18 and 49 years of age. For each donor, CD4 naive and CD4 memory were each given three plates, CD8 naive was given two plates, and CD8 memory was given one plate. The study deeply sequenced blood TCR repertoires of about five healthy adults to estimate repertoire size and the extent of clonotype sharing between individuals. Libraries were prepared and TCR repertoires were sequenced by different laboratories using diverse techniques, in order to increase sequencing depth and limit assay-specific biases. Leukapheresis yielded between about 0.9 and 8.9 billion PBMCs per donor.

Using the deep immunoSEQ assay, multiplex PCR amplified TCR CDR3 regions from genomic DNA. Extracted genomic DNA from each cell subset was distributed evenly across all wells of several immunoSEQ 96-well plates, and each plate was treated as a replicate. Each replicate PCR for sorted subsets received around 210 ng genomic DNA, equal to tens of thousands of T cell genomes. Purified libraries were measured with a Qubit 3.0 fluorometer, size-checked on a Bioanalyzer 2100, and measured again with the KAPA Library Quantification kit. Every immunoSEQ 96-well plate was sequenced on a separate single-read 150-cycle Illumina NextSeq 550 flow cell. The authors processed their data as follows. Because only junctional sequences without quality scores were contained in the immunoSEQ output, filtering matching that applied to full-length reads could not be performed. Sequences were annotated with PyIR, a Python wrapper for IgBLAST v1.9, and V/J genes and CDR3 were assigned using IMGT germline references. Reads with weak V/J assignments (E-value above 1e-6), missing CDR3, stop codons, out-of-frame junctions, or ambiguous translated residues were removed. V3J clonotypes were defined by identical inferred V gene, J gene, and CDR3 amino acid sequence. To compute the percentage overlap between repertoires, the number of shared unique clonotypes was divided by the size of the smaller repertoire. Richness of each repertoire was evaluated using RTK rarefaction, the Chao1 estimator, and Recon v2.1 estimates of unobserved clonotypes. OLGA was used to compute generation probabilities for all TCRbeta clonotypes that the gDNA method yielded from a handful of donors. TCRdb took this table from immuneACCESS and kept in-frame rearrangements with V and J called. Such tables lack part of the clones; where checked against another copy, unresolved V genes explain under half of the gap, and the rest is unexplained. From that table come the V and J calls and clone size; the DNA was used to work out D and trimming. The sample includes approximately 1.1 million clones, with around 82% observed a single time. The ten largest clones represent under 0.6% of the sample.

For this clone: Its target antigen remains unknown. No base quality information exists; no much larger clone differs at one position.

The trim is 4 bases for V and 1 base for J, with a gap of 11 bases between the germline ends. Spanning cysteine to phenylalanine, the CDR3 consists of 15 amino acids. Only the CDR3 portion is preserved as DNA: 45 bases, with reading frame beginning at the first base. From the germline V gene, CDR1 is SNHLY and CDR2 is FYNNEI. Overall study outcomes, separate from this receptor: Even with the large sequencing depth, rarefaction of the sorted-subset datasets indicated that sequencing was incomplete. Pairwise subsampling indicated that sequencing depth was expected to affect the degree of clonotype sharing among donors. Sampling was restricted to blood, and TCR repertoires in tissue are likely to differ from TCR repertoires in blood. Compared with non-shared clonotypes, clonotypes shared by all four sorted-subset donors had higher generation probabilities. The genetic and exposure-history diversity represented was limited by the small number of donors. Naive subsets generally had larger estimated clonotype richness than memory subsets. Across a handful of donors, approximately 5% of naive CD4, approximately 3.5% of naive CD8, approximately 2.5% of memory CD4, and 0.4% of memory CD8 clonotypes were shared.

Healthy HIV-negative adults with no recently reported acute infections or vaccinations were included as donors. Every donor was a Caucasian adult residing in Nashville, Tennessee, USA. CD4+ T cells were enriched by magnetic negative selection, after which naive cells were positively selected on CD45RA and the negative fraction was taken as the memory subset. Blood was collected by leukapheresis, and PBMCs were isolated by Ficoll-Histopaque density gradient centrifugation and then cryopreserved in liquid nitrogen vapor phase. Analytical flow cytometry was used to check the purity and quantity of every magnetically sorted T cell population. From each sorted fraction, genomic DNA was isolated and quantified by UV absorbance on a Nanodrop 2000c.

This chain joins TRBV2 to TRBJ1-5, and TRBD1 may be the D gene, going by 6 matching bases. The specimen was memory CD4+ T cells from PBMCs. In light of the paper, this sample's cell subset or site label describes: CD45RA-negative fraction. This TCR came from a man between 18 and 35 years old in good health. Some clones in this sample may be carry-over from other donors' samples. The base sequence is TGTGCCAGCAGTGCCGGGGGGGCAAGCAATCAGCCCCAGCATTTT. The resulting protein is CASSAGGASNQPQHF.